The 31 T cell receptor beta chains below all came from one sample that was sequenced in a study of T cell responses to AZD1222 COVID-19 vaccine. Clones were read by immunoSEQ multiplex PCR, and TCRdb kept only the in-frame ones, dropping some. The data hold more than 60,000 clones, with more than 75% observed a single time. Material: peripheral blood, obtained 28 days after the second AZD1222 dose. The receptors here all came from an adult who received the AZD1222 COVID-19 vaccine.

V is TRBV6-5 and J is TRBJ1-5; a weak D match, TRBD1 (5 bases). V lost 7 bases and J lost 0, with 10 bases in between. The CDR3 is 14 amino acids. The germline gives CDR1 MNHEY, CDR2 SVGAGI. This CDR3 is CASKDTYSNQPQHF. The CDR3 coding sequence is TGTGCCAGCAAGGACACCTATAGCAATCAGCCCCAGCATTTT.

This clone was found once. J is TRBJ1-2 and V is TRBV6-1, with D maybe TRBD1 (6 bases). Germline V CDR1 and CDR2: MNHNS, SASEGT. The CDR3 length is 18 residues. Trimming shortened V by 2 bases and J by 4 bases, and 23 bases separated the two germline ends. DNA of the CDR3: TGTGCCAGCAGTGAATTTCCTCCGATGGGGGGCGCGTTCTATGGCTACACCTTC. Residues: CASSEFPPMGGAFYGYTF.

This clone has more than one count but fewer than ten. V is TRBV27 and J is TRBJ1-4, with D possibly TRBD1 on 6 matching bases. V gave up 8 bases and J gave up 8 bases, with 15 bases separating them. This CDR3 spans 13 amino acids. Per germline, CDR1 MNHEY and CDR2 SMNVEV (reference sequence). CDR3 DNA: TGTGCCAGCGGCCGGGACATAGGCGAAAAACTGTTTTTT. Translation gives CASGRDIGEKLFF.

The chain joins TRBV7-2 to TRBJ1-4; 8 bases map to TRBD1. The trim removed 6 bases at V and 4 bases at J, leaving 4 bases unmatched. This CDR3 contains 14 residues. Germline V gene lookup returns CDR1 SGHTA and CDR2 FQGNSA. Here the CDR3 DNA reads TGTGCCAGCAGGGAAGGACAGGGTAATGAAAAACTGTTTTTT. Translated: CASREGQGNEKLFF. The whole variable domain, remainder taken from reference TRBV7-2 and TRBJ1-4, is GAGVSQSPSNKVTEKGKDVELRCDPISGHTALYWYRQSLGQGLEFLIYFQGNSAPDKSGLPSDRFSAERTGGSVSTLTIQRTQQEDSAVYLCASREGQGNEKLFFGSGTQLSVL.

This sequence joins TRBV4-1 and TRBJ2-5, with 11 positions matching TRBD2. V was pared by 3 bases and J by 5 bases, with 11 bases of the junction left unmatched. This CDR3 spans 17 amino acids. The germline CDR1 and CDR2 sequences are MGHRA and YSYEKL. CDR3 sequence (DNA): TGCGCCAGCAGCCACGCGGGACTAGCGGACTTTGGGGAGACCCAGTACTTC. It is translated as CASSHAGLADFGETQYF.

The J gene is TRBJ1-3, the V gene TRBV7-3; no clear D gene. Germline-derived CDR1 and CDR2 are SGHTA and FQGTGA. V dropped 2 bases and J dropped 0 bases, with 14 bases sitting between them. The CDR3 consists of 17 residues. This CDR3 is CASSLAPGLNSGNTIYF. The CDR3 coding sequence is TGTGCCAGCAGCTTAGCCCCCGGACTGAACTCTGGAAACACCATATATTTT.

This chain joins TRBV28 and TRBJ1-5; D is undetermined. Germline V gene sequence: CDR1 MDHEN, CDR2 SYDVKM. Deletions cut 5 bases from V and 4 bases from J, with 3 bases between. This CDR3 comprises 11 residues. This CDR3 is CASSPNQPQHF. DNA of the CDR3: TGTGCCAGCAGTCCGAATCAGCCCCAGCATTTT.

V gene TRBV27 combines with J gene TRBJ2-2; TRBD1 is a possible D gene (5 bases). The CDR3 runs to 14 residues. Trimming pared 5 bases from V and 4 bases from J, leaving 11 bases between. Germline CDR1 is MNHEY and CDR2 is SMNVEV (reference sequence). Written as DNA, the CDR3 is TGTGCCAGCAGTGGCAGGGAATCCACCGGGGAGCTGTTTTTT. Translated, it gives CASSGRESTGELFF.

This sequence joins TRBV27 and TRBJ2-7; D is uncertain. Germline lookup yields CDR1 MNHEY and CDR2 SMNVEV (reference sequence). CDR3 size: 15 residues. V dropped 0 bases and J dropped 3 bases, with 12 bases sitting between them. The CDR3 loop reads CASSLSGFGLYEQYF. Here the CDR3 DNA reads TGTGCCAGCAGTTTATCGGGGTTTGGGCTCTACGAGCAGTACTTC.

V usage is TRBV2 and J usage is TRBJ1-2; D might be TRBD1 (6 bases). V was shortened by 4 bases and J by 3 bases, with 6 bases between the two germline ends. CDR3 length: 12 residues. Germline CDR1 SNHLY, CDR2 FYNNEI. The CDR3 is CASSGTDYGYTF. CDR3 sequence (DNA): TGTGCCAGCAGTGGGACAGACTATGGCTACACCTTC.

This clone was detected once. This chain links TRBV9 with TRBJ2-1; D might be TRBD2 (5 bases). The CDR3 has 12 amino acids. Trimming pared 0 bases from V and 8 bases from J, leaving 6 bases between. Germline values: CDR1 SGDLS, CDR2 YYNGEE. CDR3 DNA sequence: TGTGCCAGCAGCGTAGAGGACTATGAGCAGTTCTTC. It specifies CASSVEDYEQFF.

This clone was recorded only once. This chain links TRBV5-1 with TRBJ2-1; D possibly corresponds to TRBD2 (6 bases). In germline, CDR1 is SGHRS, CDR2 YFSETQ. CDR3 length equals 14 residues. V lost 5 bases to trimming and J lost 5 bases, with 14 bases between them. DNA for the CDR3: TGCGCCAGCAGGAGTCTAGCGCTAGACAATGAGCAGTTCTTC. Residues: CASRSLALDNEQFF.

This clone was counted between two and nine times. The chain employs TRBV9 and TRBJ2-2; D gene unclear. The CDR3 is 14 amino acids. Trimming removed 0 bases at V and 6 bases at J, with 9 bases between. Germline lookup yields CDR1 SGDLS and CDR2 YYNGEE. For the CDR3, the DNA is TGTGCCAGCAGCGTAGATTGGTTGCCCGGGGAGCTGTTTTTT. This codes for CASSVDWLPGELFF.

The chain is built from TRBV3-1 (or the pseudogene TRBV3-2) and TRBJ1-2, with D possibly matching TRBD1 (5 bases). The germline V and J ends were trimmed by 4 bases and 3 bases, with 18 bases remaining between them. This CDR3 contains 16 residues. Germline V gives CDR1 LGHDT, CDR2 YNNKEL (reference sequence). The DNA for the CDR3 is TGTGCCAGCAGCCCGTCGGGGCTGGGTATCGACTATGGCTACACCTTC. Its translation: CASSPSGLGIDYGYTF.

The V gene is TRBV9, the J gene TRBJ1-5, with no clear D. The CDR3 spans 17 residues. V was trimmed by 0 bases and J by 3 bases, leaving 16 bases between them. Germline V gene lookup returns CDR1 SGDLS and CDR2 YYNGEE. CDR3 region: CASSVVSPGRNNQPQHF. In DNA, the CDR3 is TGTGCCAGCAGCGTAGTTAGTCCGGGCCGCAACAATCAGCCCCAGCATTTT.

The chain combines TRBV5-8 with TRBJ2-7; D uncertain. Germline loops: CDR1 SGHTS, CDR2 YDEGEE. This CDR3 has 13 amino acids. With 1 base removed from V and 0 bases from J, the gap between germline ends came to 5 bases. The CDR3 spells CASSLSISYEQYF. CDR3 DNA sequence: TGTGCCAGCAGCTTGAGTATCTCCTACGAGCAGTACTTC.

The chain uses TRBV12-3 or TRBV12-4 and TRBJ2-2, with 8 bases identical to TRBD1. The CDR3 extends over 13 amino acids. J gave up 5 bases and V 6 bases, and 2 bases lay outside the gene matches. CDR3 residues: CASRRQGTGELFF. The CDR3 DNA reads TGTGCCAGCAGGAGACAGGGGACCGGGGAGCTGTTTTTT.

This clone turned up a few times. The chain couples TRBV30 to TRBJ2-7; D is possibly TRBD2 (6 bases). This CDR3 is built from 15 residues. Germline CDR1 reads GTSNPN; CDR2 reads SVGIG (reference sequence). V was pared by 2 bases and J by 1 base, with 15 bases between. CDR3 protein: CAWSPRGTGSYEQYF. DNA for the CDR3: TGTGCCTGGAGTCCACGCGGGACCGGATCCTACGAGCAGTACTTC.

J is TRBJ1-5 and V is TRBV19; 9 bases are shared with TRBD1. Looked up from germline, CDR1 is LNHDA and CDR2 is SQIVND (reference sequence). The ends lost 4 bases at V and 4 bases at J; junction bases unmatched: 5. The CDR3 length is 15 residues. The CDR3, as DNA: TGTGCCAGTAGTACTCGACAGGGGGGGAATCAGCCCCAGCATTTT. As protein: CASSTRQGGNQPQHF.

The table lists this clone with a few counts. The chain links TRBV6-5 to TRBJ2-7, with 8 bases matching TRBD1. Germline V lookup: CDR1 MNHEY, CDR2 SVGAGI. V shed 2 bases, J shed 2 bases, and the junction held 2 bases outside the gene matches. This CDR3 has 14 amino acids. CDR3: CASSYRTGTYEQYF. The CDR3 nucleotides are TGTGCCAGCAGTTACAGGACAGGGACCTACGAGCAGTACTTC.

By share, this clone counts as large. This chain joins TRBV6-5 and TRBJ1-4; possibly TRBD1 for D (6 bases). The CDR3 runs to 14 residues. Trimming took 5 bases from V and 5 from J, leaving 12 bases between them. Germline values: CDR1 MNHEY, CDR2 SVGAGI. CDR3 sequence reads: CASSNGQKNEKLFF. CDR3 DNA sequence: TGTGCCAGCAGTAACGGACAGAAAAATGAAAAACTGTTTTTT.

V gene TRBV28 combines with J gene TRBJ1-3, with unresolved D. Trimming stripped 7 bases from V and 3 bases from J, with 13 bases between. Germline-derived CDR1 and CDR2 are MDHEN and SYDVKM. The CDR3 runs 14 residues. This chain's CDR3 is CASTFGSSGNTIYF. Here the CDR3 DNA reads TGTGCCAGCACCTTTGGGAGTAGTGGAAACACCATATATTTT.

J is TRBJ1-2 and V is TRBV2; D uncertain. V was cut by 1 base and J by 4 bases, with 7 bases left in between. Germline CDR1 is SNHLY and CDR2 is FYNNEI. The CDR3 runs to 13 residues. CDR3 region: CASSEDSSYGYTF. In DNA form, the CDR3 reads TGTGCCAGCAGTGAAGACAGCAGCTATGGCTACACCTTC.

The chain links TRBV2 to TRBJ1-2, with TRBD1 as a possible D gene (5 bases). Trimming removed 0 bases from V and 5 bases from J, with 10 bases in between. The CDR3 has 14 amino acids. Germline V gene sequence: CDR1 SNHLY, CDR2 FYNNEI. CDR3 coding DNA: TGTGCCAGCAGTGAAGCGTTCGGGGGATATGGCTACACCTTC. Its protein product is CASSEAFGGYGYTF.

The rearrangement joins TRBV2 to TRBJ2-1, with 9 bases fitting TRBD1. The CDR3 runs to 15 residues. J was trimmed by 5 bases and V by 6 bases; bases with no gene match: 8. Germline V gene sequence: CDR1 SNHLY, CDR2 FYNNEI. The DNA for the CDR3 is TGTGCCAGCAGGGGGACAGGGAGTCTAGACAATGAGCAGTTCTTC. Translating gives CASRGTGSLDNEQFF.

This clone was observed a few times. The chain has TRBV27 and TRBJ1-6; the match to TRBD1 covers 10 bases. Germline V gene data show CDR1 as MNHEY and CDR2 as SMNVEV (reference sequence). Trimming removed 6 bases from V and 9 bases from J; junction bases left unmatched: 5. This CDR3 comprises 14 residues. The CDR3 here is CASRPGTGASPLHF. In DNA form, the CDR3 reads TGTGCCAGCAGGCCGGGGACAGGGGCTTCACCCCTCCACTTT.

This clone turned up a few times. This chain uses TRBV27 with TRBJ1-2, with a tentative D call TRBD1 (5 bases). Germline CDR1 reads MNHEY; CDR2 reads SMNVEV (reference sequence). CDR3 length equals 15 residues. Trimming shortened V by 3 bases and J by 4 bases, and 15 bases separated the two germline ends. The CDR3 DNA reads TGTGCCAGCAGTTTTGGGAGGGACCGGGCCTATGGCTACACCTTC. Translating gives CASSFGRDRAYGYTF.

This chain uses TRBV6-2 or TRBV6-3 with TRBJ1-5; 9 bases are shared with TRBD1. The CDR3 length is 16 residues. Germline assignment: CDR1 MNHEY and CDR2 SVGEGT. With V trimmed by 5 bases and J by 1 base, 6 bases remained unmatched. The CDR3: CASSKRGQGSNQPQHF. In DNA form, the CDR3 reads TGTGCCAGCAGTAAGCGCGGACAGGGGAGCAATCAGCCCCAGCATTTT.

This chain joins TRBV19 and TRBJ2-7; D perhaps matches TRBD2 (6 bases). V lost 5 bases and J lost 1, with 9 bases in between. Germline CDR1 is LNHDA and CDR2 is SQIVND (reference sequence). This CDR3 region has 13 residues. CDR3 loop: CASSRTNSYEQYF. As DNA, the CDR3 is TGTGCCAGTAGTCGGACTAATTCCTACGAGCAGTACTTC.

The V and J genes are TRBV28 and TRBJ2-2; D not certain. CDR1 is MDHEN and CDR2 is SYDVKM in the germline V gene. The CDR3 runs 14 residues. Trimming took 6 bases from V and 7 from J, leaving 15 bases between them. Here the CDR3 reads CASSPLLKSGELFF. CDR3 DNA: TGTGCCAGCAGCCCACTCCTCAAGAGCGGGGAGCTGTTTTTT.

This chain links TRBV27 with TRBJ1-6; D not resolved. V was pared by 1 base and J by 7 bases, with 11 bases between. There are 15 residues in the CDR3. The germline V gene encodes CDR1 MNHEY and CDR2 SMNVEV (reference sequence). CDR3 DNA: TGTGCCAGCAGTTTATACCGGGATGAGAATTCACCCCTCCACTTT. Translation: CASSLYRDENSPLHF.